This T cell receptor (beta chain) was recorded in a study of control samples from healthy donors and cancer patients. Here immunoSEQ multiplex PCR was the method, and the copy in TCRdb shows in-frame clones only, minus some. The sample includes around 55,000 clones, roughly 95% of them seen just once. The CDR3 length is 15 residues. Germline CDR1 is GTSNPN and CDR2 is SVGIG (reference sequence). The V and J ends lost 0 bases and 7 bases, in that order; junction bases with no gene match: 6. The chain has TRBV30 and TRBJ2-1, with 10 bases that match TRBD2. This clonotype was obtained from a woman between 18 and 29 years old in good health. Sequencing input: blood. CDR3 in amino acids: CAWSVFGAGGNEQFF. CDR3 DNA sequence: TGTGCCTGGAGTGTTTTCGGAGCGGGGGGGAATGAGCAGTTCTTC.